The present entry profiles one TCR beta chain with its context. The entry originates in a study of cytomegalovirus exposure and HLA in healthy donors. The CDR3 has 14 residues. Trimming shortened V by 4 bases and J by 5 bases, and 13 bases separated the two germline ends. The germline gives CDR1 MNHNS, CDR2 SASEGT. Method: immunoSEQ multiplex PCR; TCRdb's copy keeps in-frame clones and lacks some. The sample shows under 250,000 clones, approximately 87% of them seen only once. Sequencing input: PBMCs. The clonotype originates from a woman aged 18 to 35 in good health and CMV-seronegative. The gene calls are TRBV6-1 and TRBJ2-3; D is perhaps TRBD2 (5 bases). DNA for the CDR3: TGTGCCAGCAGTGTGGAGGACTGGGGAGATACGCAGTATTTT. As protein: CASSVEDWGDTQYF.